The rows below give T cell receptor beta chains drawn from one sample of a study of blood T cell repertoires in COVID-19. Measured with immunoSEQ multiplex PCR; TCRdb has only the in-frame clones, and not every one. The data show about 250,000 clones, around 83% seen once. The sample taken for sequencing was PBMCs or T cells enriched from blood (not recorded which). Receptors originate from a woman aged 50 to 65 who had been exposed to COVID-19. CDR3s include the opening cysteine and the closing phenylalanine or tryptophan. A D gene is named only where the DNA matches it firmly. The size entry is marked missing in some rows and otherwise reads once, few, many or a size class.

TRBV4-3	TRBJ1-1	14	-	-	CASSQLTGYTEAFF	TGCGCCAGCAGCCAATTAACAGGGTACACTGAAGCTTTCTTT
TRBV5-4	TRBJ1-2	15	-	TRBD1	CASSAEDRGNYGYTF	TGTGCCAGCAGCGCTGAGGACAGGGGGAACTATGGCTACACCTTC
TRBV14	TRBJ1-6	14	-	-	CASSQGPGVSPLHF	TGTGCCAGCAGCCAAGGGCCCGGGGTTTCACCCCTCCACTTT
TRBV6-5	TRBJ2-3	15	-	-	CASRRPTASTDTQYF	TGTGCCAGCAGACGCCCGACAGCTAGCACAGATACGCAGTATTTT
TRBV21-1	TRBJ2-1	16	-	-	CASSKEAGTGDNEQFF	TGTGCCAGCAGCAAAGAGGCCGGGACAGGCGACAATGAGCAGTTCTTC
TRBV21-1	TRBJ2-3	15	-	-	CASSKTRTGGGTQYF	TGTGCCAGCAGCAAAACCAGAACCGGGGGGGGTACGCAGTATTTT
TRBV6-2/TRBV6-3	TRBJ2-1	14	-	TRBD2	CASSKRGQRGEQFF	TGTGCCAGCAGCAAGCGGGGGCAAAGGGGAGAGCAGTTCTTC
TRBV2	TRBJ1-5	15	few	TRBD1	CASNEQGASNQPQHF	TGTGCCAGCAACGAACAGGGGGCAAGCAATCAGCCCCAGCATTTT
TRBV3-1/TRBV3-2	TRBJ2-6	19	-	-	CASSQDLPGGIGGANVLTF	TGTGCCAGCAGCCAAGATCTGCCAGGGGGGATAGGTGGGGCCAACGTCCTGACTTTC
TRBV7-8	TRBJ1-3	15	once	-	CASSPGDFSGNTIYF	TGTGCCAGCAGCCCGGGTGACTTCTCTGGAAACACCATATATTTT
TRBV6-5	TRBJ1-4	14	-	TRBD1	CASRLTGAGEKLFF	TGTGCCAGCAGGCTGACAGGGGCTGGCGAAAAACTGTTTTTT
TRBV6-5	TRBJ1-6	15	-	TRBD1	CASSFGTGDNSPLHF	TGTGCCAGCAGTTTTGGGACAGGGGATAATTCACCCCTCCACTTT
TRBV7-3	TRBJ2-1	14	-	TRBD2	CASSLGLPGGEQFF	TGTGCCAGCAGCTTAGGCCTCCCGGGAGGGGAGCAGTTCTTC
TRBV21-1	TRBJ1-1	15	-	-	CASRLKGKGSIEAFF	TGTGCCAGCAGGCTTAAGGGAAAGGGGTCAATTGAAGCTTTCTTT
TRBV28	TRBJ1-5	12	-	-	CASNWSNQPQHF	TGTGCCAGCAACTGGAGCAATCAGCCCCAGCATTTT
TRBV7-2	TRBJ2-3	13	-	-	CASSLEGADTQYF	TGTGCCAGCAGCTTAGAGGGAGCAGATACGCAGTATTTT
TRBV6-5	TRBJ1-2	12	few	TRBD1	CASRQGTYGYTF	TGTGCCAGCCGACAGGGGACTTATGGCTACACCTTC
TRBV2	TRBJ2-2	18	once	TRBD2	CASRPMRLAGPKSGELFF	TGTGCCAGCAGGCCCATGAGACTAGCGGGGCCTAAGAGCGGGGAGCTGTTTTTT
TRBV28	TRBJ2-2	11	-	-	CASTEGGELFF	TGTGCCAGCACCGAGGGTGGGGAGCTGTTTTTT
TRBV19	TRBJ2-3	16	-	-	CASSTPRGGSTDTQYF	TGTGCCAGTTCTACCCCTAGGGGGGGAAGCACAGATACGCAGTATTTT
TRBV6-5	TRBJ1-2	13	once	TRBD1	CASRQGSSRGYTF	TGTGCCTCTCGACAGGGTTCGTCGCGCGGCTACACCTTC
TRBV29-1	TRBJ2-7	14	-	-	CSAADRISSYEQYF	TGCAGCGCCGCTGACAGGATCAGCTCCTACGAGCAGTACTTC
TRBV3-1/TRBV3-2	TRBJ2-7	14	-	TRBD2	CASSHLAGGNEQYF	TGTGCCAGCAGCCACCTAGCGGGGGGGAACGAGCAGTACTTC
TRBV7-9	TRBJ2-1	12	-	-	CASSLANGEQFF	TGTGCCAGCAGCTTAGCGAACGGGGAGCAGTTCTTC
TRBV4-3	TRBJ2-3	15	-	-	CASSQVKDSRDTQYF	TGCGCCAGCAGCCAAGTAAAAGATAGCCGGGATACGCAGTATTTT
TRBV19	TRBJ1-2	15	-	TRBD1	CASSRSGQGNYGYTF	TGTGCCAGTAGCCGTTCGGGACAGGGCAACTATGGCTACACCTTC
TRBV27	TRBJ1-1	13	-	-	CASSSAAGVEAFF	TGTGCCAGCAGCTCAGCGGCCGGAGTTGAAGCTTTCTTT
TRBV6-1	TRBJ1-5	15	few	-	CASSEEQQSYQPQHF	TGTGCCAGCAGTGAAGAACAGCAGTCTTATCAGCCCCAGCATTTT
TRBV19	TRBJ1-5	12	many	-	CASNHNHQPQHF	TGTGCCAGTAATCACAACCATCAGCCCCAGCATTTT
TRBV2	TRBJ2-2	13	-	-	CASRGRRGGELFF	TGTGCCAGCAGGGGGAGGAGGGGCGGCGAGCTGTTTTTT
TRBV3-1/TRBV3-2	TRBJ1-5	14	few	TRBD1	CASSQGTGSSSQHF	TGTGCCAGCAGCCAAGGGACAGGATCATCGTCCCAGCATTTT
TRBV5-5	TRBJ1-2	15	-	-	CASSLESVELGGYTF	TGTGCCAGCAGCTTGGAATCAGTCGAGCTGGGCGGCTACACCTTC
TRBV19	TRBJ1-5	15	-	-	CASRTNLGGLVPQHF	TGTGCCAGTAGGACAAACTTAGGGGGTTTGGTGCCCCAGCATTTT
TRBV5-1	TRBJ1-2	18	-	-	CASSPRFGQYPPYYGYTF	TGCGCCAGCAGCCCCCGTTTCGGACAGTATCCGCCCTACTATGGCTACACCTTC
TRBV19	TRBJ2-1	13	-	-	CASSMGYYNEQFF	TGTGCCAGTAGTATGGGCTACTACAATGAGCAGTTCTTC
TRBV28	TRBJ1-1	12	-	TRBD1	CASSRTGAEAFF	TGTGCCAGCAGTCGGACAGGGGCTGAAGCTTTCTTT
TRBV7-2	TRBJ2-3	14	once	-	CASSSTVVTDTQYF	TGTGCCAGCAGCTCGACAGTTGTCACAGATACGCAGTATTTT
TRBV29-1	TRBJ1-2	14	-	TRBD1	CSVTQGATNYGYTF	TGCAGCGTGACCCAGGGGGCGACTAACTATGGCTACACCTTC
TRBV3-1/TRBV3-2	TRBJ2-1	18	-	TRBD2	CASSRRPPTSGGYNEQFF	TGTGCCAGCAGCCGCCGCCCCCCTACTAGCGGGGGTTACAATGAGCAGTTCTTC
TRBV28	TRBJ2-5	15	-	-	CASRRSPLEKETQYF	TGTGCCAGCAGGCGTTCCCCCCTAGAGAAAGAGACCCAGTACTTC
TRBV19	TRBJ1-5	14	-	-	CASSTDRINQPQHF	TGTGCCAGTAGTACTGACAGAATCAATCAGCCCCAGCATTTT
TRBV6-5	TRBJ1-3	13	-	-	CASKRGGRNTIYF	TGTGCCAGCAAAAGGGGAGGAAGAAACACCATATATTTT
TRBV18	TRBJ1-1	14	-	-	CASSPLDTNTEAFF	TGTGCCAGCTCACCGCTTGACACCAACACTGAAGCTTTCTTT
TRBV5-1	TRBJ1-5	15	once	-	CASSLFTGGNQPQHF	TGCGCCAGCAGCTTGTTTACTGGCGGTAATCAGCCCCAGCATTTT
TRBV4-1	TRBJ1-3	13	few	-	CASSQDPYDTIYF	TGCGCCAGCAGCCAAGACCCTTATGACACCATATATTTT
TRBV10-1	TRBJ2-1	13	-	-	CASSEQGRGEQFF	TGCGCCAGCAGTGAGCAGGGGCGAGGTGAGCAGTTCTTC
TRBV19	TRBJ1-6	15	-	TRBD1	CASSIDRAPNSPLHF	TGTGCCAGTAGTATCGACAGGGCACCTAATTCACCCCTCCACTTT